This T cell receptor (beta chain) was identified in a study of cytomegalovirus exposure and HLA in healthy donors. Looking at the study overall: Clustering assigned about 76% of the approximately 370 genotyped donors to the Caucasian-associated ancestry cluster. Study-wide points: Immune exposure data for these donors was limited to CMV serostatus.

Turning to this clone: The target antigen is unknown.

The V segment lost 1 base and the J segment 4 bases; nucleotides outside the gene matches: 6. This CDR3 is 16 amino acids long. Germline CDR1 reads SGHNT; CDR2 reads YYREEE (reference sequence). Likely unrecorded immune exposures existed in these nominally healthy donors. It was with 60 Vbeta and 13 Jbeta primers that the PCR ran. The repertoire was sequenced with immunoSEQ multiplex PCR; TCRdb's copy has only in-frame clones and lacks some. This sample yields 140,000 to 150,000 clones, of which about 75% are seen a single time; about 4.1% belongs to the top ten. This chain connects TRBV5-4 to TRBJ1-3, with TRBD1 identical over 9 bases. This TCR was sampled from a man in his sixties in good health and CMV-seronegative. Sequenced input: PBMCs. This CDR3 is CASSLRTGASGNTIYF. CDR3 nucleotide sequence: TGTGCCAGCAGCTTGAGGACAGGGGCCTCAGGAAACACCATATATTTT.